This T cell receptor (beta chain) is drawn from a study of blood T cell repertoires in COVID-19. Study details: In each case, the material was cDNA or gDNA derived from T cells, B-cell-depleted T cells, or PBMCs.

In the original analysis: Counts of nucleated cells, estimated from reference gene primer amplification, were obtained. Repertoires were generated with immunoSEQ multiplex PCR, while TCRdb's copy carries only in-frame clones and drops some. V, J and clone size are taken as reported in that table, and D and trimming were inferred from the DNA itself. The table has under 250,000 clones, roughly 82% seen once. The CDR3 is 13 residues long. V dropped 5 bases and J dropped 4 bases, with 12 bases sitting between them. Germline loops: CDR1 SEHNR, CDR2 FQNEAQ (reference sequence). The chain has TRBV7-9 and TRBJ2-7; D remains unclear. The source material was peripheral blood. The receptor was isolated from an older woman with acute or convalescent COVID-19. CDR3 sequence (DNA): TGTGCCAGCAGCCTGCCACAGCCATACGAGCAGTACTTC. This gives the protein CASSLPQPYEQYF. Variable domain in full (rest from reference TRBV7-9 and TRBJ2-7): DTGVSQNPRHKITKRGQNVTFRCDPISEHNRLYWYRQTLGQGPEFLTYFQNEAQLEKSRLLSDRFSAERPKGSFSTLEIQRTEQGDSAMYLCASSLPQPYEQYFGPGTRLTVT.